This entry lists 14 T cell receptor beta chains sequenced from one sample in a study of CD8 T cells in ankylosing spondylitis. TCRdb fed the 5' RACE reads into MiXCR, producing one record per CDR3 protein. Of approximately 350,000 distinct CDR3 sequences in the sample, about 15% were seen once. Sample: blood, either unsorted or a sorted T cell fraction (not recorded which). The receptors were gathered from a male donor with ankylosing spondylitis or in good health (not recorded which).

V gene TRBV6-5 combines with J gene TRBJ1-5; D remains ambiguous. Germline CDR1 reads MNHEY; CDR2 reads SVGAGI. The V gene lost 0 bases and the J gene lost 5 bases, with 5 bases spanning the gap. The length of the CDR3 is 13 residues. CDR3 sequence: CASSYSADQPQHF. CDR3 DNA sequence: TGTGCCAGCAGTTACTCTGCCGATCAGCCCCAGCATTTT.

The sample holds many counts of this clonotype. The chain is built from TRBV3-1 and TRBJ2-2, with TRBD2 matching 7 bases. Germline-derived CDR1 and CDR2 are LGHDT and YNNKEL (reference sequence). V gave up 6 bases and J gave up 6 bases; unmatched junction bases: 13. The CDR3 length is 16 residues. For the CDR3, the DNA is TGTGCCAGCAGTGATCCTAGCGGAACATGGTCCGGGGAGCTGTTTTTT. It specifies CASSDPSGTWSGELFF.

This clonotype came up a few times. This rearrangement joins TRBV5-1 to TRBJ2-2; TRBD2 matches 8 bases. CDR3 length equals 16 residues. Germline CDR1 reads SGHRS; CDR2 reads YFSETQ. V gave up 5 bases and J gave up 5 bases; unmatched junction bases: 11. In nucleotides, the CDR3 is TGCGCCAGCAGTCCCTCGGGGGGGACCTCAACCGGGGAGCTGTTTTTT. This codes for CASSPSGGTSTGELFF.

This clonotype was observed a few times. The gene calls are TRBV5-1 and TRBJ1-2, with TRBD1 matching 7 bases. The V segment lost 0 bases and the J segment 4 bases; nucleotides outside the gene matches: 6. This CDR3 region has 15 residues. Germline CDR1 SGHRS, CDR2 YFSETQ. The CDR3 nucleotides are TGCGCCAGCAGCTTGGGTGGGACAGACGTCTATGGCTACACCTTC. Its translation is CASSLGGTDVYGYTF.

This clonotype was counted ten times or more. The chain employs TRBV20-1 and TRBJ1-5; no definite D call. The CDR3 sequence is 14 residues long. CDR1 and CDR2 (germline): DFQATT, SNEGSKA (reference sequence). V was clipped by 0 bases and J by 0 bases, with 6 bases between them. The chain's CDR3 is CSARDDISNQPQHF. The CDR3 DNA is TGCAGTGCTAGAGACGACATTAGCAATCAGCCCCAGCATTTT.

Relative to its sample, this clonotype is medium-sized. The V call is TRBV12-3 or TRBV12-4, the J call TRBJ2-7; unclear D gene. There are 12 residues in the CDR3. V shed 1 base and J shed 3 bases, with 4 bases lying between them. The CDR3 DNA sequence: TGTGCCAGCAGTTTAGGACTCTACGAGCAGTACTTC. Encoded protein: CASSLGLYEQYF.

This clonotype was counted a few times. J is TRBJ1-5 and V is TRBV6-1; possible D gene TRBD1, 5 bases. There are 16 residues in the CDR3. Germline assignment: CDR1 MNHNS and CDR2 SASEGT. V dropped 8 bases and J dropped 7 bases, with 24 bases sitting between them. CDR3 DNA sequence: TGTGCCAGCGCTAACTATGGGGCAGGGATCGGCCAGCCCCAGCATTTT. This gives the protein CASANYGAGIGQPQHF.

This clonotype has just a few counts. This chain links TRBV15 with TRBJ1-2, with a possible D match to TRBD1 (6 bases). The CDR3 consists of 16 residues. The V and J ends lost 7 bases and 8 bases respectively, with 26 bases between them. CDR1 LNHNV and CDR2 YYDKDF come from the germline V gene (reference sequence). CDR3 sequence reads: CATTRPLPQGVDGYTF. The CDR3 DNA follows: TGTGCCACCACCCGCCCCCTCCCACAGGGAGTGGACGGCTACACCTTC.

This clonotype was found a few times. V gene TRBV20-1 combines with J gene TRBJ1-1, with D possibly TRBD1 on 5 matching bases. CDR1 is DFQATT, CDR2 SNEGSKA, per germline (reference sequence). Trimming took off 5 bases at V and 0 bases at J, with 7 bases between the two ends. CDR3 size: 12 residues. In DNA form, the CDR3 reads TGCAGTGCTGGAGGGGTGAACACTGAAGCTTTCTTT. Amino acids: CSAGGVNTEAFF.

Here the CDR3 DNA reads TGTGCCAGCAGCGCGGACAGGTTCTACGAGCAGTACTTC. It codes for CASSADRFYEQYF. The chain employs TRBV5-5 and TRBJ2-7, with 7 bases aligning to TRBD1. The CDR3 is 13 amino acids. Germline V lookup: CDR1 SGHKS, CDR2 YYEKEE (reference sequence). Trimming cost V 4 bases and J 3 bases; bases outside gene matches: 4.

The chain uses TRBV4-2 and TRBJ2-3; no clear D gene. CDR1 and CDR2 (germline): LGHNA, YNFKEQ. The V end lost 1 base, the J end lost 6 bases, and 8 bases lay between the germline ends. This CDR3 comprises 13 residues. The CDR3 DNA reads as TGTGCCAGCAGCCAAGGTAACCGGGATACGCAGTATTTT. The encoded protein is CASSQGNRDTQYF.

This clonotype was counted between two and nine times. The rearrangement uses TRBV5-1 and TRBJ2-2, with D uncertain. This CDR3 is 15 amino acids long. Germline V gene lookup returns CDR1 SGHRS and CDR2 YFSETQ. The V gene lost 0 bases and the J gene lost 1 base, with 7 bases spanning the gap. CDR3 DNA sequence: TGCGCCAGCAGCTTGGATGTGTTGAACACCGGGGAGCTGTTTTTT. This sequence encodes CASSLDVLNTGELFF. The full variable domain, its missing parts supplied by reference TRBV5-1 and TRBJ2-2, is KAGVTQTPRYLIKTRGQQVTLSCSPISGHRSVSWYQQTPGQGLQFLFEYFSETQRNKGNFPGRFSGRQFSNSRSEMNVSTLELGDSALYLCASSLDVLNTGELFFGEGSRLTVL.

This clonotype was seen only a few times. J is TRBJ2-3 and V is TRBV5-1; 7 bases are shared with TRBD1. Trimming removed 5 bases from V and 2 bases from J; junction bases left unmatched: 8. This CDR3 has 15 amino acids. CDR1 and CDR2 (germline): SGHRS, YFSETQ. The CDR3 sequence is CASRRRQGSTDTQYF. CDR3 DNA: TGCGCCAGCAGGCGGCGACAGGGATCCACAGATACGCAGTATTTT.

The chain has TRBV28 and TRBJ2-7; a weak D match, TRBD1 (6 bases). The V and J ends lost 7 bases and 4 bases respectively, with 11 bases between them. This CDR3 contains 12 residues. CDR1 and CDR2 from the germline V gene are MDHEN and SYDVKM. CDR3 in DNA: TGTGCCAGCACAACAACAGGGTACGAGCAGTACTTC. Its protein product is CASTTTGYEQYF.